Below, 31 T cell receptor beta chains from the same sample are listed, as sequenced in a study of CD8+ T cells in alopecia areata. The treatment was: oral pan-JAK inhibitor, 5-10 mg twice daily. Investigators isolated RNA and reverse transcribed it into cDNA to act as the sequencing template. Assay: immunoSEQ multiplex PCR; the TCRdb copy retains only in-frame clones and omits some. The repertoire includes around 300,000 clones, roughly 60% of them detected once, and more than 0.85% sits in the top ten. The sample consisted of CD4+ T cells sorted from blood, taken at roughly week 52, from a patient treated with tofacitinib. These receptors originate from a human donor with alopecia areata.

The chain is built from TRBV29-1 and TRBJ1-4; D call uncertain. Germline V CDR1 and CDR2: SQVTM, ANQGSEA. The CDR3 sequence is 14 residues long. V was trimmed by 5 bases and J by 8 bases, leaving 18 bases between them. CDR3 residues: CSVSNRRTAEKLFF. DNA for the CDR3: TGCAGCGTTTCTAATCGTCGGACGGCCGAAAAACTGTTTTTT.

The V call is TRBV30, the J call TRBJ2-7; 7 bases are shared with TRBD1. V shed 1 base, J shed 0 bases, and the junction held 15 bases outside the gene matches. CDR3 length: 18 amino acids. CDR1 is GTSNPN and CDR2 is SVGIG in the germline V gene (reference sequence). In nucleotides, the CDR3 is TGTGCCTGGAGTGACCTCCCGGGACAGAGGCGTGGCTCCTACGAGCAGTACTTC. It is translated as CAWSDLPGQRRGSYEQYF.

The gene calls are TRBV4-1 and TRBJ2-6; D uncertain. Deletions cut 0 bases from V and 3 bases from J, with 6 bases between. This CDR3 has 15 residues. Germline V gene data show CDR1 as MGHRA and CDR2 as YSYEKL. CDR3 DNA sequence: TGCGCCAGCAGCCAAGATTTGAGTGGGGCCAACGTCCTGACTTTC. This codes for CASSQDLSGANVLTF.

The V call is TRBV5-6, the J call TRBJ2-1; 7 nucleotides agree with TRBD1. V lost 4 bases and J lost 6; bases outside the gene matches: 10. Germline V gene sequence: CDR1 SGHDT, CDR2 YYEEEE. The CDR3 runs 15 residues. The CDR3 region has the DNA TGTGCCAGCAGCGCCCCGGGACAGTTGAGCAATGAGCAGTTCTTC. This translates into CASSAPGQLSNEQFF.

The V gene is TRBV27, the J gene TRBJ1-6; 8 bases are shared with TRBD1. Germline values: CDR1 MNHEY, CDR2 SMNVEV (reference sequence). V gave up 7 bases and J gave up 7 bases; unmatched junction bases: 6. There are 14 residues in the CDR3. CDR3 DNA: TGTGCCAGCACTCCGGGACAGGAGAATTCACCCCTCCACTTT. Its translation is CASTPGQENSPLHF.

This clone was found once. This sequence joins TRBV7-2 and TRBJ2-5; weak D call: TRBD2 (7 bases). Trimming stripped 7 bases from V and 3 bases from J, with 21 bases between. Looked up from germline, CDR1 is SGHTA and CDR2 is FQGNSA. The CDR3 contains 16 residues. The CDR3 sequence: CASNTRGRGPKETQYF. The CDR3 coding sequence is TGTGCCAGCAACACGCGGGGGCGGGGGCCTAAAGAGACCCAGTACTTC.

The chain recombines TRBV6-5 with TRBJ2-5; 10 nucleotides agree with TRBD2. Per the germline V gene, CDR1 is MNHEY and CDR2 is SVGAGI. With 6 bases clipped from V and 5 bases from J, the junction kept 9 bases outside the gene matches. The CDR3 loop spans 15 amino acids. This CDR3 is CASSGAGGIAETQYF. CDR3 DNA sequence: TGTGCCAGCAGCGGAGCGGGGGGGATAGCTGAGACCCAGTACTTC.

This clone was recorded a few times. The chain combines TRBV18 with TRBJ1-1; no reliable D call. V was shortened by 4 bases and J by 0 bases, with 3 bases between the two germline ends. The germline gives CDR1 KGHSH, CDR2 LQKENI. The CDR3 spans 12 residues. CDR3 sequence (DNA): TGTGCCAGCTCACTCATGAACACTGAAGCTTTCTTT. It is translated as CASSLMNTEAFF.

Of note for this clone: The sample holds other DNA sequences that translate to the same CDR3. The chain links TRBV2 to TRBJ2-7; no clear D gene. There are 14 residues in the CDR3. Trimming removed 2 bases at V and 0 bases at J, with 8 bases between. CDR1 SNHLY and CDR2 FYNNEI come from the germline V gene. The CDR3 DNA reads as TGTGCCAGCAGTGAAAGGACGTACTCCTACGAGCAGTACTTC. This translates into CASSERTYSYEQYF. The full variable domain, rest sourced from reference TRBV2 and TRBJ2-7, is EPEVTQTPSHQVTQMGQEVILRCVPISNHLYFYWYRQILGQKVEFLVSFYNNEISEKSEIFDDQFSVERPDGSNFTLKIRSTKLEDSAMYFCASSERTYSYEQYFGPGTRLTVT.

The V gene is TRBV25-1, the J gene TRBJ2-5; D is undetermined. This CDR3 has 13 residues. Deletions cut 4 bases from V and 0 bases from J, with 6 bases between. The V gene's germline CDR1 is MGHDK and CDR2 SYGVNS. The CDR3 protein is CASSVKNQETQYF. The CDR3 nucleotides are TGTGCCAGCAGTGTTAAAAACCAAGAGACCCAGTACTTC.

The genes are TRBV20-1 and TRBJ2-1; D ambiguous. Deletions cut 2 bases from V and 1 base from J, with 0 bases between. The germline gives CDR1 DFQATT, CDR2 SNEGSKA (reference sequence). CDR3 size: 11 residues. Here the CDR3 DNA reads TGCAGTGCTAGATCCTACAATGAGCAGTTCTTC. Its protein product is CSARSYNEQFF.

The CDR3 DNA reads as TGTGCCTGGACGCCCGGACAGGGGGCCAGCACTGAAGCTTTCTTT. This codes for CAWTPGQGASTEAFF. This chain joins TRBV30 and TRBJ1-1; 11 bases are shared with TRBD1. Germline V CDR1 and CDR2: GTSNPN, SVGIG (reference sequence). V was clipped by 4 bases and J by 4 bases; unmatched bases: 8. CDR3 length: 15 amino acids.

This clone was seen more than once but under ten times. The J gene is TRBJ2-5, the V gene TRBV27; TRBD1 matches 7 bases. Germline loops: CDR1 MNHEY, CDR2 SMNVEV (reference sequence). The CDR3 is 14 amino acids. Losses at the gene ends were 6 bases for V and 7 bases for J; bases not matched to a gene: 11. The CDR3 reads CASSTRQGRGTQYF. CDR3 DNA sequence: TGTGCCAGCAGCACACGACAGGGTCGAGGGACCCAGTACTTC.

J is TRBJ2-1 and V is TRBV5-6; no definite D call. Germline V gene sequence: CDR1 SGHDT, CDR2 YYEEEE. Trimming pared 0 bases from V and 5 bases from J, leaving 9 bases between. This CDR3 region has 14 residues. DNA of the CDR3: TGTGCCAGCAGCTTGGTTGTGGTGAACAATGAGCAGTTCTTC. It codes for CASSLVVVNNEQFF. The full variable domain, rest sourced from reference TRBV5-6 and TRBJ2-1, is DAGVTQSPTHLIKTRGQQVTLRCSPKSGHDTVSWYQQALGQGPQFIFQYYEEEERQRGNFPDRFSGHQFPNYSSELNVNALLLGDSALYLCASSLVVVNNEQFFGPGTRLTVL.

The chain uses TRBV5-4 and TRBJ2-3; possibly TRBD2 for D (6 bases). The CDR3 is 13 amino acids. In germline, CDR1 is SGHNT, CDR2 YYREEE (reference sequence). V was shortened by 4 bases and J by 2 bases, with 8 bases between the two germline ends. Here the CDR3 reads CASSGTHTDTQYF. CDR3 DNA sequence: TGTGCCAGCAGCGGGACTCACACAGATACGCAGTATTTT.

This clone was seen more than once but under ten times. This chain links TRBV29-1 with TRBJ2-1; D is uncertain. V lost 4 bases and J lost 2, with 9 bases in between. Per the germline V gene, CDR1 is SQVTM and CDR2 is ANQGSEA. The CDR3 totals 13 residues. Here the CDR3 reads CSVGSDTYNEQFF. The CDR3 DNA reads TGCAGCGTTGGTAGTGACACCTACAATGAGCAGTTCTTC.

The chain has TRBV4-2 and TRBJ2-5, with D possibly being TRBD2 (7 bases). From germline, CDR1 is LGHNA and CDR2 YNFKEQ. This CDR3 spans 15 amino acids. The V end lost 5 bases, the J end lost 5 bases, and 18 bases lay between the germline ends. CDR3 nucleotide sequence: TGTGCCAGCAGCGGGGGCGGGGGCCTGGATGAGACCCAGTACTTC. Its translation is CASSGGGGLDETQYF.

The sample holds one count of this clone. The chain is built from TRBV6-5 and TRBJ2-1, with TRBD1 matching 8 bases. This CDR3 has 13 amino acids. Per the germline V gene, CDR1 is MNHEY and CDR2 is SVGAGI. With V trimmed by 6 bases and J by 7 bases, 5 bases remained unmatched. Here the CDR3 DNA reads TGTGCCAGCAGACCCACAGGGGGGAATGAGCAGTTCTTC. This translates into CASRPTGGNEQFF.

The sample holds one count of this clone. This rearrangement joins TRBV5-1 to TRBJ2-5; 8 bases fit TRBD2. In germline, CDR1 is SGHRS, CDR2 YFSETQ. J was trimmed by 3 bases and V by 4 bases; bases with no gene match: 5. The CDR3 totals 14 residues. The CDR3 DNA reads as TGCGCCAGCAGCCAGAGAGCGGGGGAAGAGACCCAGTACTTC. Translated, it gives CASSQRAGEETQYF.

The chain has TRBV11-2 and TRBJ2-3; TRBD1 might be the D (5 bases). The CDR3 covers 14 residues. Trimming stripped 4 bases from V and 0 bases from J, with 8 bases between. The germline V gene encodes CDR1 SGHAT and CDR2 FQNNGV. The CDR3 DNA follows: TGTGCCAGCAGCTGGGGCTCTAGCACAGATACGCAGTATTTT. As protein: CASSWGSSTDTQYF.

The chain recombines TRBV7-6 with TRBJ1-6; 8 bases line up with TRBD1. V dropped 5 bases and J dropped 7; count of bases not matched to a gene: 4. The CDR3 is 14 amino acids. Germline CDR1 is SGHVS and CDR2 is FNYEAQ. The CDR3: CASSKDRANSPLHF. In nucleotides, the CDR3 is TGTGCCAGCAGCAAGGACAGGGCGAATTCACCCCTCCACTTT.

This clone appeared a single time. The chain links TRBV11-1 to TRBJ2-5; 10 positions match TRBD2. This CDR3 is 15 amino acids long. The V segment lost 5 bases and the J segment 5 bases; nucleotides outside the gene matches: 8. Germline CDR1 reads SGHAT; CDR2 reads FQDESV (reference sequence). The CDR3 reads CASSPPGTSVETQYF. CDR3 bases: TGTGCCAGCAGCCCGCCCGGGACTAGCGTGGAGACCCAGTACTTC.

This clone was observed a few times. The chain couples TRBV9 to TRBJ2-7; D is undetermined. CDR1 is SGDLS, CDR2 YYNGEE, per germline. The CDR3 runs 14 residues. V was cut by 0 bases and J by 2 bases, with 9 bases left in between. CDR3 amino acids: CASSVGVAPYEQYF. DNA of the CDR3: TGTGCCAGCAGCGTAGGGGTAGCCCCCTACGAGCAGTACTTC.

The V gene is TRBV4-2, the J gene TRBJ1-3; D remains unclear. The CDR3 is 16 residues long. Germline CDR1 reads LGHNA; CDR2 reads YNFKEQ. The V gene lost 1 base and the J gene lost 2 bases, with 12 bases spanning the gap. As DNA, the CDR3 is TGTGCCAGCAGCCAAGGGGGAGGCAGAGCTGGAAACACCATATATTTT. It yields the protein CASSQGGGRAGNTIYF.

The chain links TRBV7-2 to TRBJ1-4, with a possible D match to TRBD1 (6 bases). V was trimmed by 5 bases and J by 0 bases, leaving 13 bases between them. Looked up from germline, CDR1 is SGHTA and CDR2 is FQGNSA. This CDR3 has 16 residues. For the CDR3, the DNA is TGTGCCAGCAGCCGAGACAGGCCCGCAACTAATGAAAAACTGTTTTTT. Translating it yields CASSRDRPATNEKLFF.

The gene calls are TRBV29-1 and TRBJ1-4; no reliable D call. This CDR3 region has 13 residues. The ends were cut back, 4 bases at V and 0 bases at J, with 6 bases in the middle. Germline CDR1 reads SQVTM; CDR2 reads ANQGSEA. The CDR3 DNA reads TGCAGCGTTGTCCTTTCAACTAATGAAAAACTGTTTTTT. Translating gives CSVVLSTNEKLFF. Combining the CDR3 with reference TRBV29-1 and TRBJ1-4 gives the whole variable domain SAVISQKPSRDICQRGTSLTIQCQVDSQVTMMFWYRQQPGQSLTLIATANQGSEATYESGFVIDKFPISRPNLTFSTLTVSNMSPEDSSIYLCSVVLSTNEKLFFGSGTQLSVL.

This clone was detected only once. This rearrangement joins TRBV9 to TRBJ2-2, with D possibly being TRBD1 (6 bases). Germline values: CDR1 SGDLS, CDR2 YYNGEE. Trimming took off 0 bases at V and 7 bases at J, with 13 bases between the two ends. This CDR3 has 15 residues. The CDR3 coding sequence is TGTGCCAGCAGCGTAGCGGCAGGGGCGGGCGGGGAGCTGTTTTTT. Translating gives CASSVAAGAGGELFF.

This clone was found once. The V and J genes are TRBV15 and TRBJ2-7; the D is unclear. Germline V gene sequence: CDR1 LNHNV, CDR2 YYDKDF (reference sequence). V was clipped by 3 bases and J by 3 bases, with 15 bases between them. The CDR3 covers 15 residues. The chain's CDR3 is CATSRTRLEFYEQYF. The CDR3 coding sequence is TGTGCCACCAGCAGGACCCGGTTAGAGTTCTACGAGCAGTACTTC.

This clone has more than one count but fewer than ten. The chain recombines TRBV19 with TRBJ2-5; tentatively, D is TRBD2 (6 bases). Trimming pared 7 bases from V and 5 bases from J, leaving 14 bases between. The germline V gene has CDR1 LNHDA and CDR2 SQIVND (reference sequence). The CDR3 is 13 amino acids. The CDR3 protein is CASTAGPLETQYF. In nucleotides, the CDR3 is TGTGCCAGTACGGCGGGGCCTTTGGAGACCCAGTACTTC.

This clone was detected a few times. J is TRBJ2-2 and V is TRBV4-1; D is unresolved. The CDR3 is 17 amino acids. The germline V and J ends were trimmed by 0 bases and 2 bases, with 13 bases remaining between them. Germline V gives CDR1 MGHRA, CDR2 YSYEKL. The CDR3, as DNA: TGCGCCAGCAGCCAAGATTGGGGTTCTGCCAACACCGGGGAGCTGTTTTTT. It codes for CASSQDWGSANTGELFF.

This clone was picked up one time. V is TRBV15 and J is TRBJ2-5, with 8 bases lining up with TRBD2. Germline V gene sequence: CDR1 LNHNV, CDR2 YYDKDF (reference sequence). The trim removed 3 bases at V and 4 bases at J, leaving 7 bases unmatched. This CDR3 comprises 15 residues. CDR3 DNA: TGTGCCACCAGCAGGCGGGGGGATAAAAGAGAGACCCAGTACTTC. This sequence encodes CATSRRGDKRETQYF.